This paragraph reports one T cell receptor (beta chain). The sample originates from a study of CD8 T cells in Susac syndrome. Germline V gives CDR1 SGDLS, CDR2 YYNGEE. V lost 3 bases, J lost 0 bases, and 9 bases lay in between. CDR3 length: 14 residues. CD8+ and CD4+ T cells circulating in blood were sequenced for TCR beta. Negative isolation yielded the CD8+ and CD4+ T cells, while FACS enriched the TEMRA cells. An input of about 0.45 to 1 ug of RNA was subjected to reverse transcription using random hexamers. The method of amplification for TCR beta CDR3 was immunoSEQ multiplex PCR, covering 54 Vbeta and 13 Jbeta. MiXCR was run by TCRdb on the immunoSEQ multiplex PCR reads, yielding one entry per CDR3 protein. The repertoire includes about 200,000 distinct CDR3 sequences, over 85% of them detected once, and about 0.094% sits in the top ten.

The sequence was collected from a human donor in good health. Sequenced input: CD4+ T cells from PBMCs. The chain couples TRBV9 to TRBJ1-1; D is uncertain. CDR3 loop: CASSAHSMNTEAFF. CDR3 nucleotides: TGTGCCAGCAGCGCGCACTCAATGAACACTGAAGCTTTCTTT.